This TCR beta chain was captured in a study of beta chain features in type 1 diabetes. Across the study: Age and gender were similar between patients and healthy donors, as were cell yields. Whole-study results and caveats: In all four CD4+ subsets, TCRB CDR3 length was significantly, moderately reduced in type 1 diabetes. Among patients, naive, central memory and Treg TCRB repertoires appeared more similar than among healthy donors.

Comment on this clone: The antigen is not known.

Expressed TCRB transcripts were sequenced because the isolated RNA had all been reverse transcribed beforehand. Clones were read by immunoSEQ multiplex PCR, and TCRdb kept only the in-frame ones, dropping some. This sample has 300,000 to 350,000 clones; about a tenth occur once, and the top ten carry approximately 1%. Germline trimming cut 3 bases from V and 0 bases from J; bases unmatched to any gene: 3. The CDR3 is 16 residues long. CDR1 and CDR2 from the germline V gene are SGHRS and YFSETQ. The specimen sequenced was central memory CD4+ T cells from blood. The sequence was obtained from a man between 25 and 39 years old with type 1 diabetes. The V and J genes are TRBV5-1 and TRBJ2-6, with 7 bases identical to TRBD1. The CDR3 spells CASSSTGNSGANVLTF. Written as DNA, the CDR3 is TGCGCCAGCAGCTCGACAGGGAACTCTGGGGCCAACGTCCTGACTTTC. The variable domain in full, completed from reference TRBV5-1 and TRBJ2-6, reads KAGVTQTPRYLIKTRGQQVTLSCSPISGHRSVSWYQQTPGQGLQFLFEYFSETQRNKGNFPGRFSGRQFSNSRSEMNVSTLELGDSALYLCASSSTGNSGANVLTFGAGSRLTVL.